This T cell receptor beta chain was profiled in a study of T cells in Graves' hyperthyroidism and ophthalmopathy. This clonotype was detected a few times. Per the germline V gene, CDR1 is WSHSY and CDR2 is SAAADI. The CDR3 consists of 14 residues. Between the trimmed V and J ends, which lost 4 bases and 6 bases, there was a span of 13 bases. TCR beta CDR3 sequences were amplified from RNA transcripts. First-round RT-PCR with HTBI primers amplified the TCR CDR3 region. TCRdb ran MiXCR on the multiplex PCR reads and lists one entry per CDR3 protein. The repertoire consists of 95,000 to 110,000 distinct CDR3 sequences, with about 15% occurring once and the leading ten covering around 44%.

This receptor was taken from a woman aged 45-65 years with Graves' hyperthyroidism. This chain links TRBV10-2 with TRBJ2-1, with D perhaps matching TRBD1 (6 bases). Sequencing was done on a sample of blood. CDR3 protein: CASSVQGWGNEQFF. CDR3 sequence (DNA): TGCGCCAGCAGTGTACAGGGATGGGGCAATGAGCAGTTCTTC.